The entry below describes one T cell receptor (beta chain). The sample comes from a study of control samples from healthy donors and cancer patients. The V gene end was trimmed by 1 base and the J gene end by 3 bases; junction bases not matched to a gene: 0. Germline V CDR1 and CDR2: SGDLS, YYNGEE. CDR3 size: 13 residues. Some clones are missing from TCRdb's copy, which holds only in-frame ones; the method was immunoSEQ multiplex PCR. Among approximately 69,000 clones listed, 89% were seen once. The genes are TRBV9 and TRBJ2-7; 8 bases line up with TRBD2. The material sequenced was PBMCs. This sequence was found in a man between 60 and 75 years old with colorectal cancer. Written as DNA, the CDR3 is TGTGCCAGCAGCGTACGGGGGGGCTACGAGCAGTACTTC. This sequence encodes CASSVRGGYEQYF. The full variable domain, in which reference TRBV9 and TRBJ2-7 provide the parts outside the CDR3, is DSGVTQTPKHLITATGQRVTLRCSPRSGDLSVYWYQQSLDQGLQFLIQYYNGEERAKGNILERFSAQQFPDLHSELNLSSLELGDSALYFCASSVRGGYEQYFGPGTRLTVT.